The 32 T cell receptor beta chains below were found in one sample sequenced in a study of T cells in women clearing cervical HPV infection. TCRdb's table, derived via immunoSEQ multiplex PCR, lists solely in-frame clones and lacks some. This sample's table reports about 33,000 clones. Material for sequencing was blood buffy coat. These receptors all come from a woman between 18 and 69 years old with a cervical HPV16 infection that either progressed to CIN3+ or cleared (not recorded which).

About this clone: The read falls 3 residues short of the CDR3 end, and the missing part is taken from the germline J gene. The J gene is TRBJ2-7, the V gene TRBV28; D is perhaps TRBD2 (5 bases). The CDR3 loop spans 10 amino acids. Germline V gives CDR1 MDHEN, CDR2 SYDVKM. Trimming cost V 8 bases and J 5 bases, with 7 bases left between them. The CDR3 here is CASRGNEQYF. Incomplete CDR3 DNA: TGTGCCAGCCGGGGAAACGAG.

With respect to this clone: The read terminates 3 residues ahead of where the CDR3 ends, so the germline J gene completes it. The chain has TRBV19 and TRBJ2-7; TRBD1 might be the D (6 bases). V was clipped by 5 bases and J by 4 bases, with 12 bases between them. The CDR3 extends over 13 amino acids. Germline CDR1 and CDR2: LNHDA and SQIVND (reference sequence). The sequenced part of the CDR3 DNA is TGTGCCAGTAGTGTACAGGGAAGGTACGAG. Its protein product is CASSVQGRYE. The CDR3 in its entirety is CASSVQGRYEQYF.

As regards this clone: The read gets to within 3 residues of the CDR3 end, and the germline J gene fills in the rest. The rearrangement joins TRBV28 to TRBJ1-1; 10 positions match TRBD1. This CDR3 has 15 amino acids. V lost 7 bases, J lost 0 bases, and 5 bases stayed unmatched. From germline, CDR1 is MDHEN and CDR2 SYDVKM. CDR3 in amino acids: CASTGTGDMNTEAFF. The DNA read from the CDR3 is TGTGCCAGCACCGGGACAGGGGACATGAACACTGAA.

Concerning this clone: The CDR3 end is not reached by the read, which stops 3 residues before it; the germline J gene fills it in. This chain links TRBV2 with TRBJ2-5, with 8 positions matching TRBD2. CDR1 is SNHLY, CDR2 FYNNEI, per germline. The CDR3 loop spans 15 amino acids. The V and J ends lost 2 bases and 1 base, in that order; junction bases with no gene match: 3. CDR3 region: CASSERRGGQETQYF. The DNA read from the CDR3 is TGTGCCAGCAGTGAACGCCGGGGGGGCCAAGAGACC.

This CDR3 reads CASFTDGLAYNEQFF. The part of the CDR3 DNA that was read is TGTGCCAGCTTTACAGATGGACTAGCCTACAATGAG. The chain couples TRBV28 to TRBJ2-1; 7 bases agree with TRBD2. The missing CDR3 end, 3 residues past where the read stops, is filled in from the germline J gene. Per germline, CDR1 MDHEN and CDR2 SYDVKM. CDR3 length equals 15 residues. Trimming cost V 8 bases and J 2 bases; bases outside gene matches: 9.

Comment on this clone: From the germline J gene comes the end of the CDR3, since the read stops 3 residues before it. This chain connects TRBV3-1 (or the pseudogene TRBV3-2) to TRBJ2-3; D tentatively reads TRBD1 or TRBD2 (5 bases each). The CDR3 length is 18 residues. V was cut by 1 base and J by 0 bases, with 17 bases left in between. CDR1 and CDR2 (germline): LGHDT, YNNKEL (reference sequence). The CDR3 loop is CASSQGGEGQLSTDTQYF. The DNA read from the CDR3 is TGTGCCAGCAGCCAAGGAGGTGAGGGGCAGCTAAGCACAGATACG.

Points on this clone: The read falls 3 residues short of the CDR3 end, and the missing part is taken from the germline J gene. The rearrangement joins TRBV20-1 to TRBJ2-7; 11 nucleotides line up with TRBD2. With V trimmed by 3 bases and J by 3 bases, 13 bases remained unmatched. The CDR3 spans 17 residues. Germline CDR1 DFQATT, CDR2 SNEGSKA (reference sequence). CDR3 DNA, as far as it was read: TGCAGTGCTAGGAGAGGTAGCGGGAGGGCCCCTGGCTACGAG. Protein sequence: CSARRGSGRAPGYE. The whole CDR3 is CSARRGSGRAPGYEQYF.

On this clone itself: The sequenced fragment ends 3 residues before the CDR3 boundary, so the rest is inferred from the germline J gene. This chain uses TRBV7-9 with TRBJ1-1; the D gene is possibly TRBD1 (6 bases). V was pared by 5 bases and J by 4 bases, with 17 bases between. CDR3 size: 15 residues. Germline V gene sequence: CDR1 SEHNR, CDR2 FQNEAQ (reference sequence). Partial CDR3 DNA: TGTGCCAGCAGCCGCGCAGGACAGTTGCGCACTGAA. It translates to CASSRAGQLRTE. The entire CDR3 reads CASSRAGQLRTEAFF.

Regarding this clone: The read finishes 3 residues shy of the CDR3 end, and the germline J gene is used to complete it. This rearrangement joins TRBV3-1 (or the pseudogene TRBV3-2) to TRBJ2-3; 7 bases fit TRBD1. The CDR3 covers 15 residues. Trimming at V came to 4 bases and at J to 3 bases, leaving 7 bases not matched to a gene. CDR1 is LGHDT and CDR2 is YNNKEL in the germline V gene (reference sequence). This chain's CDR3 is CASSPHRGRTDTQYF. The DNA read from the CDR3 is TGTGCCAGCAGCCCCCACAGGGGTCGTACAGATACG.

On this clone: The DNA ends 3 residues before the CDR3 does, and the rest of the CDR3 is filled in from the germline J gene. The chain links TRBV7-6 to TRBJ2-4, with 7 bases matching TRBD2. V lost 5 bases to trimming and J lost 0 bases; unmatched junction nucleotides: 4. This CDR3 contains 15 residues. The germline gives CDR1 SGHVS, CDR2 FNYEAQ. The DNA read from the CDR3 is TGTGCCAGCAGCCCCCTAGCGGTAGCCAAAAACATT. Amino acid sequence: CASSPLAVAKNI. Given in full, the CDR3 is CASSPLAVAKNIQYF.

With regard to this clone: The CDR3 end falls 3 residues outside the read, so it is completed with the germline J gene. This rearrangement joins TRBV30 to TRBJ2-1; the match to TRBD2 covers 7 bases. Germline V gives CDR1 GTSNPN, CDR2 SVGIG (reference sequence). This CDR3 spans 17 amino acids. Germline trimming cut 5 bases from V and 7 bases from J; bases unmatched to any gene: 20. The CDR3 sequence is CAWLPLGLAEHGNEQFF. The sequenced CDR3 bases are TGTGCCTGGCTGCCCCTGGGTCTAGCGGAACATGGGAATGAG.

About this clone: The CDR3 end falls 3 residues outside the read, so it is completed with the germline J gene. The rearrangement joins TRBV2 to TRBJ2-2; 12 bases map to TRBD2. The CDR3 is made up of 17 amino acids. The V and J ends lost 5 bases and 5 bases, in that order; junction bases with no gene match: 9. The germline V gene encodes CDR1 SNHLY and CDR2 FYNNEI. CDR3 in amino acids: CASSPDRTSGITGELFF. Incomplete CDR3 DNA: TGTGCCAGCAGTCCCGACCGGACTAGCGGGATTACCGGGGAG.

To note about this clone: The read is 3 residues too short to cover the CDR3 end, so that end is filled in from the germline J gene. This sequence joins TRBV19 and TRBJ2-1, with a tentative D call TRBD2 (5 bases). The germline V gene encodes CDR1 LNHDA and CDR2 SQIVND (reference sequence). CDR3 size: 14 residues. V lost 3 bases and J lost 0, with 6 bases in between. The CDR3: CASSMAGSYNEQFF. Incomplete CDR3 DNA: TGTGCCAGTAGTATGGCGGGCTCCTACAATGAG.

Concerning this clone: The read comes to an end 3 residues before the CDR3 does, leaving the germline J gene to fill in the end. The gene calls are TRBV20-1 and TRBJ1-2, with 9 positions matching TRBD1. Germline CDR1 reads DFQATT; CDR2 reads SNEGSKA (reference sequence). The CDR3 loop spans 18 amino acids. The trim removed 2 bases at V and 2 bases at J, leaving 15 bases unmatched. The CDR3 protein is CSARPRLPGQGPNYGYTF. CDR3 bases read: TGCAGTGCTAGACCACGCCTTCCTGGACAGGGGCCAAACTATGGC.

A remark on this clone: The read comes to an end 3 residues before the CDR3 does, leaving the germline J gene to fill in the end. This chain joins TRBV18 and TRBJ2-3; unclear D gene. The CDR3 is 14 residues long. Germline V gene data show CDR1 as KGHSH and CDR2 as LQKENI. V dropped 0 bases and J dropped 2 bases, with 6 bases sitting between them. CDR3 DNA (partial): TGTGCCAGCTCACCACCAACAGTCACAGATACG. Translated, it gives CASSPPTVTDT. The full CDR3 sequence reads CASSPPTVTDTQYF.

The covered CDR3 bases are TGTGCCATCAGTGAGTCGACTCGGGACAACGAG. It yields the protein CAISESTRDNE. The CDR3, in full, reads CAISESTRDNELFF. This chain joins TRBV10-3 and TRBJ2-2; D possibly corresponds to TRBD1 (6 bases). The DNA ends 3 residues before the CDR3 does, and the rest of the CDR3 is filled in from the germline J gene. From germline, CDR1 is ENHRY and CDR2 SYGVKD. CDR3 length: 14 amino acids.

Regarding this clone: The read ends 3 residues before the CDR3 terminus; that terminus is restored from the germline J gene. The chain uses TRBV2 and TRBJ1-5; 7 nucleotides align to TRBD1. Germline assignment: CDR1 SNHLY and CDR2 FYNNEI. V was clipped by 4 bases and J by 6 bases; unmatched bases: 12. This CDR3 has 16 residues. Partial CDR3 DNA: TGTGCCAGCAGTGGCCGGGACAGTCCTCATGGTCAGCCC. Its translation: CASSGRDSPHGQP. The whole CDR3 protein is CASSGRDSPHGQPQHF.

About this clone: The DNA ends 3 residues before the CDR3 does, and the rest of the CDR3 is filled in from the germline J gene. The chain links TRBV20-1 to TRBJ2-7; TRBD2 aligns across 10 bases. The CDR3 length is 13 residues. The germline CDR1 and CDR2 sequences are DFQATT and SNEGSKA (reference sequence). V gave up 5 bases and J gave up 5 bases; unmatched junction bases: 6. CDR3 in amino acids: CSAVTGTSDEQYF. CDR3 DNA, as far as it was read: TGCAGTGCTGTTACCGGGACTAGCGACGAG.

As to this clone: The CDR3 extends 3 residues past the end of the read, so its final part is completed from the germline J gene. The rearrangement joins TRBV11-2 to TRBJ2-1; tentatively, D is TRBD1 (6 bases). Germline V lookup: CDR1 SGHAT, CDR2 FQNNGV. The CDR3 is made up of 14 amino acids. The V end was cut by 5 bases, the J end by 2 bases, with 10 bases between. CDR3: CASSQGHPYNEQFF. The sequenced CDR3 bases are TGTGCCAGCAGCCAGGGACATCCCTACAATGAG. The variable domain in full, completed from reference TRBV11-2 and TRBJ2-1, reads EAGVAQSPRYKIIEKRQSVAFWCNPISGHATLYWYQQILGQGPKLLIQFQNNGVVDDSQLPKDRFSAERLKGVDSTLKIQPAKLEDSAVYLCASSQGHPYNEQFFGPGTRLTVL.

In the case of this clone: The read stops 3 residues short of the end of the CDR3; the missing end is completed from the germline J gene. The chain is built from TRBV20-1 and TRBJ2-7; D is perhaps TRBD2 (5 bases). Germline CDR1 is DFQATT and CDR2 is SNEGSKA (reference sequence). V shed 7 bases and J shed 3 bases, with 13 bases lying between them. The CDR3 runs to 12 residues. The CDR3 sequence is CSGRGVNYEQYF. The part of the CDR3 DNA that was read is TGCAGTGGTCGGGGAGTTAACTACGAG.

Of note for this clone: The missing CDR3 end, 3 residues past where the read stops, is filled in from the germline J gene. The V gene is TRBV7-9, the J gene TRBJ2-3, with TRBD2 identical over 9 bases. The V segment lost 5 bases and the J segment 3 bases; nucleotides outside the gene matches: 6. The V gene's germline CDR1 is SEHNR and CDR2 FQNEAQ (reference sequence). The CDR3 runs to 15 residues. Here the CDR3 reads CASSPRLAETDTQYF. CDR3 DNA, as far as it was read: TGTGCCAGCAGCCCACGACTAGCGGAGACAGATACG. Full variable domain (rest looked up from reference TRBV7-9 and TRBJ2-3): DTGVSQNPRHKITKRGQNVTFRCDPISEHNRLYWYRQTLGQGPEFLTYFQNEAQLEKSRLLSDRFSAERPKGSFSTLEIQRTEQGDSAMYLCASSPRLAETDTQYFGPGTRLTVL.

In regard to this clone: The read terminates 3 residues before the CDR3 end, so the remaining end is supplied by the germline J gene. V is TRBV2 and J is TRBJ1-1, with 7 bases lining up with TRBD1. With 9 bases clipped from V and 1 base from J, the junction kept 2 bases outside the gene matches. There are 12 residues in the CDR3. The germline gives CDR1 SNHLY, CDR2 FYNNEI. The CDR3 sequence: CARRQGNTEAFF. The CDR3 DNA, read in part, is TGTGCCAGGAGACAGGGGAACACTGAA.

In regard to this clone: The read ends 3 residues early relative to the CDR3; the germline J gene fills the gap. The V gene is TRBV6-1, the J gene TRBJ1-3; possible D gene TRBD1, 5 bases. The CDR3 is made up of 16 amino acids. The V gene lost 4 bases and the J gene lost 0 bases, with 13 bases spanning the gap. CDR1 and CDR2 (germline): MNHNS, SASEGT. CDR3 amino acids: CASSGGAYSSGNTIYF. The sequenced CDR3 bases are TGTGCCAGCAGTGGAGGGGCCTATTCCTCTGGAAACACC.

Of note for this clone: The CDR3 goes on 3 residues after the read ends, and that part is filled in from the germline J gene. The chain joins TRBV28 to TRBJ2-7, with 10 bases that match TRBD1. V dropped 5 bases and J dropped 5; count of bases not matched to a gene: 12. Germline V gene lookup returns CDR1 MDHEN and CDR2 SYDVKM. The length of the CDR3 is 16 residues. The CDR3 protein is CASSPQLTGGRNEQYF. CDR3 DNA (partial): TGTGCCAGCAGTCCGCAGTTGACAGGGGGCCGAAACGAG. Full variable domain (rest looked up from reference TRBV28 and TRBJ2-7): DVKVTQSSRYLVKRTGEKVFLECVQDMDHENMFWYRQDPGLGLRLIYFSYDVKMKEKGDIPEGYSVSREKKERFSLILESASTNQTSMYLCASSPQLTGGRNEQYFGPGTRLTVT.

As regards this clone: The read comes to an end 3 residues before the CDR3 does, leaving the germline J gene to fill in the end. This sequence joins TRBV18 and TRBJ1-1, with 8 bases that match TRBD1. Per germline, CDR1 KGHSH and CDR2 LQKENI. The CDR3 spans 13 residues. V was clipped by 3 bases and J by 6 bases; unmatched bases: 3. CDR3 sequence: CASSPDRDSEAFF. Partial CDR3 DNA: TGTGCCAGCTCACCGGACAGGGATTCTGAA.

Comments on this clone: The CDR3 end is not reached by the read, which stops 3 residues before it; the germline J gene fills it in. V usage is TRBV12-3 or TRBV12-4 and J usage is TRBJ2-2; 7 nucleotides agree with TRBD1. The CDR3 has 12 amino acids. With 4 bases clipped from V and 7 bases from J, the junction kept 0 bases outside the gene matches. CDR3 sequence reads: CASSWTGGELFF. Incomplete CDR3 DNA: TGTGCCAGCAGTTGGACAGGCGGGGAG.

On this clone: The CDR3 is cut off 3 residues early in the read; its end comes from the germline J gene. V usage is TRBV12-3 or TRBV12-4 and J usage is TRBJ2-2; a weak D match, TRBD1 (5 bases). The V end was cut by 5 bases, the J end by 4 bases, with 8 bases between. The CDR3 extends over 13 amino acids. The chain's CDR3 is CASSLGATGELFF. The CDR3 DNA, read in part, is TGTGCCAGCAGTCTAGGGGCCACCGGGGAG.

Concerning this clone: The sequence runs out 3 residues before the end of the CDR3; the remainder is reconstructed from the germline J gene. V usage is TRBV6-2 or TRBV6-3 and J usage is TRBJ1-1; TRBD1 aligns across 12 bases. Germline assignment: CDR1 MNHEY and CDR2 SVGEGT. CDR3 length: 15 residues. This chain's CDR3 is CASSSAGTGGREAFF. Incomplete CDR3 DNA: TGTGCCAGCAGTTCCGCCGGGACAGGGGGCCGGGAA.

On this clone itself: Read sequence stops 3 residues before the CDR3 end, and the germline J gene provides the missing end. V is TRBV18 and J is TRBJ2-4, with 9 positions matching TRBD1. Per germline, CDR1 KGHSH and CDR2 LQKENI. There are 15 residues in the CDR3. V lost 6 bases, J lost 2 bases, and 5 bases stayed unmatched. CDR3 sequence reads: CASSPGQGTKNIQYF. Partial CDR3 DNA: TGTGCCAGCTCCCCTGGACAGGGGACCAAAAACATT.

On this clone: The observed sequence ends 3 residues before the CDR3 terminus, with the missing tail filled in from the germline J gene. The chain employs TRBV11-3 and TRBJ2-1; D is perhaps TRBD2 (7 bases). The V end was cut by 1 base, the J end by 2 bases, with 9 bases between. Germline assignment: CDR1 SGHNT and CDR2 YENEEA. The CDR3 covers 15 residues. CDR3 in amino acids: CASSLGRGPYNEQFF. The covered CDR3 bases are TGTGCCAGCAGCTTAGGGCGGGGGCCCTACAATGAG. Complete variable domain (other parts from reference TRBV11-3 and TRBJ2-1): EAGVVQSPRYKIIEKKQPVAFWCNPISGHNTLYWYLQNLGQGPELLIRYENEEAVDDSQLPKDRFSAERLKGVDSTLKIQPAELGDSAVYLCASSLGRGPYNEQFFGPGTRLTVL.

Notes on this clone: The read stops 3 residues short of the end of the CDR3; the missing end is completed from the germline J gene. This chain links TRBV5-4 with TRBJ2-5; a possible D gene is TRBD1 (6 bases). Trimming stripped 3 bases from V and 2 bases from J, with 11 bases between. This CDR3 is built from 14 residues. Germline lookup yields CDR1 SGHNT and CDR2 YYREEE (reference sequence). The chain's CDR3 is CASSSGQTQETQYF. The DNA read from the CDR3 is TGTGCCAGCAGCTCCGGACAGACGCAAGAGACC.

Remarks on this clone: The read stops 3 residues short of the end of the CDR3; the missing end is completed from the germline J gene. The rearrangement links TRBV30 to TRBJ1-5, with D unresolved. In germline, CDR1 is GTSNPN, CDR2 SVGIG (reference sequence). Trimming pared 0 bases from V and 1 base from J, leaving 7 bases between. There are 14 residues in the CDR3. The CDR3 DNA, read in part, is TGTGCCTGGAGTGTACCGGGGAGCAATCAGCCC. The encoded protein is CAWSVPGSNQP. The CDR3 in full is CAWSVPGSNQPQHF.